The present entry profiles one TCR beta chain with its context. Its antigen is not identified. Trimming took off 7 bases at V and 0 bases at J, with 10 bases between the two ends. The CDR3 spans 14 residues. Germline-derived CDR1 and CDR2 are LGHDT and YNNKEL (reference sequence). Generated by immunoSEQ multiplex PCR, the TCRdb table keeps only in-frame clones and is missing some. Among 200,000 or so clones, 94% were seen once, and the ten largest hold 9.2%. This entry is derived from a study of T cell responses to AZD1222 COVID-19 vaccine. Points from the study as a whole: Spike-specific TCR breadth and depth went up after people got two AZD1222 doses. Repertoires were sampled only after the peak T cell response. Donors, mostly white British, included more females; clonal diversity was possibly underestimated. Epitopes outside B.1.351 and B.1.1.7 mutated regions reportedly drew nearly half of spike TCRs.

The source of this sequence is an adult in good health. The specimen was peripheral blood, collected on day 0 of AZD1222 vaccination. This chain links TRBV3-1 (or the pseudogene TRBV3-2) with TRBJ1-3, with D unresolved. CDR3 loop: CASNPESSGNTIYF. DNA of the CDR3: TGTGCCAGCAACCCGGAGAGCTCTGGAAACACCATATATTTT.